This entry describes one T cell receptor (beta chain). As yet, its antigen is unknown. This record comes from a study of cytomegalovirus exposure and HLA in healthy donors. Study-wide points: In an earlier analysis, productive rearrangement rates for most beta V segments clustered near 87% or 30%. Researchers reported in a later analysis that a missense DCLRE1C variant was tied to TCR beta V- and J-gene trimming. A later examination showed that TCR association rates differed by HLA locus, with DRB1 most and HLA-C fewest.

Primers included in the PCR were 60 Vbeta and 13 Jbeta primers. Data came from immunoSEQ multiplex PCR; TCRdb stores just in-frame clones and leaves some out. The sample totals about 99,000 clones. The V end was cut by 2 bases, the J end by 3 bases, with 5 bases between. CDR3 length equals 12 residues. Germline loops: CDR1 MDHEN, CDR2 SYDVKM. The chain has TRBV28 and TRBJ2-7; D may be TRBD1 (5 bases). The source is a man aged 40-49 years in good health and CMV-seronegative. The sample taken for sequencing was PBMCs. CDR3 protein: CASSLQGYEQYF. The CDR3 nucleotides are TGTGCCAGCAGTTTACAGGGCTACGAGCAGTACTTC.